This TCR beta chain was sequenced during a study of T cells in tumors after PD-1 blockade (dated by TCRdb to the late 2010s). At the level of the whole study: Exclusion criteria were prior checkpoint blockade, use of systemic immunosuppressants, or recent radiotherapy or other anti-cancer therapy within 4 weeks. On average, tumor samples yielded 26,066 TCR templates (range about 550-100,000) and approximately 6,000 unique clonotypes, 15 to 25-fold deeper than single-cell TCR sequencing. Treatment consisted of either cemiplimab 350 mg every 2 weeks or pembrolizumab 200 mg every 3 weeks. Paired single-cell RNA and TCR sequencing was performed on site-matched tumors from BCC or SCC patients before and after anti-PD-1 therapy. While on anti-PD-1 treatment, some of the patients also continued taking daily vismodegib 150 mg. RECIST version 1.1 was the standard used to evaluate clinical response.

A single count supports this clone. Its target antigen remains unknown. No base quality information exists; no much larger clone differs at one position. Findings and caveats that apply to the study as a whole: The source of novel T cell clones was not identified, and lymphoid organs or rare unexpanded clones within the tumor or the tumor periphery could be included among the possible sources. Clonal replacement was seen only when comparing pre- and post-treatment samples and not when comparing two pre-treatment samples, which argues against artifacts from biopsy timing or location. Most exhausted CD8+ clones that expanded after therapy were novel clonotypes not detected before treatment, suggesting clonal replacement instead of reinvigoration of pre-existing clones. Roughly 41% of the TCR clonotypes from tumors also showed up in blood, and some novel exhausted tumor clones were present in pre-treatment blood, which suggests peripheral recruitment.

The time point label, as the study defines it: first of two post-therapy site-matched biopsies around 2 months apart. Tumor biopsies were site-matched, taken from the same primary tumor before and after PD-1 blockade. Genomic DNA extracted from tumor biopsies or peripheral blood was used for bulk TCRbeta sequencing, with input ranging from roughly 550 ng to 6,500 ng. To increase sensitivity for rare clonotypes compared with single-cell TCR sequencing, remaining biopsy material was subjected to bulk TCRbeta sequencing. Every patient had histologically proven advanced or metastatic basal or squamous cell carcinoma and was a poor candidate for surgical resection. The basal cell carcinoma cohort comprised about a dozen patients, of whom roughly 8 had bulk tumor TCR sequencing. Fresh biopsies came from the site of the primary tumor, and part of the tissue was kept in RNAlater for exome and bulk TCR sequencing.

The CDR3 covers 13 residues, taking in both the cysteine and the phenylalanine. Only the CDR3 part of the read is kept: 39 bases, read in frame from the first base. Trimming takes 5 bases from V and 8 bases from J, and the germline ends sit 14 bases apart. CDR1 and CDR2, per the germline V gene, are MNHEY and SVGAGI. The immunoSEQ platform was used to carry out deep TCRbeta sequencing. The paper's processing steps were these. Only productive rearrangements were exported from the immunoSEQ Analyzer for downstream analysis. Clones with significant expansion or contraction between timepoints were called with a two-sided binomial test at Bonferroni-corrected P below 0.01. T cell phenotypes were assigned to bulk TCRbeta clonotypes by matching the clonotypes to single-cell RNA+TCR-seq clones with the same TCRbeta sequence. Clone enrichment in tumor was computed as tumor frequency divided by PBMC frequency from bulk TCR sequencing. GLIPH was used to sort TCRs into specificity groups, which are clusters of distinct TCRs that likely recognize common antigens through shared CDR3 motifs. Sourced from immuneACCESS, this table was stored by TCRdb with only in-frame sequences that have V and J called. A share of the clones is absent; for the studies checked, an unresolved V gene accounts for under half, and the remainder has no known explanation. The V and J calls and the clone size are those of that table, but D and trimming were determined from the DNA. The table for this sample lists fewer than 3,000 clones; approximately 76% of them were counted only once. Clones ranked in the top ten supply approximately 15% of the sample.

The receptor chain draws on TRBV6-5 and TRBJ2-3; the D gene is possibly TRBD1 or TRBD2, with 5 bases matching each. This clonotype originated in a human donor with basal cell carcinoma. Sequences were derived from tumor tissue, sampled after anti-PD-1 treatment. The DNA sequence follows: TGTGCCAGCAGTCCCTCTGGGACGCCTACGCAGTATTTT. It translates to CASSPSGTPTQYF.